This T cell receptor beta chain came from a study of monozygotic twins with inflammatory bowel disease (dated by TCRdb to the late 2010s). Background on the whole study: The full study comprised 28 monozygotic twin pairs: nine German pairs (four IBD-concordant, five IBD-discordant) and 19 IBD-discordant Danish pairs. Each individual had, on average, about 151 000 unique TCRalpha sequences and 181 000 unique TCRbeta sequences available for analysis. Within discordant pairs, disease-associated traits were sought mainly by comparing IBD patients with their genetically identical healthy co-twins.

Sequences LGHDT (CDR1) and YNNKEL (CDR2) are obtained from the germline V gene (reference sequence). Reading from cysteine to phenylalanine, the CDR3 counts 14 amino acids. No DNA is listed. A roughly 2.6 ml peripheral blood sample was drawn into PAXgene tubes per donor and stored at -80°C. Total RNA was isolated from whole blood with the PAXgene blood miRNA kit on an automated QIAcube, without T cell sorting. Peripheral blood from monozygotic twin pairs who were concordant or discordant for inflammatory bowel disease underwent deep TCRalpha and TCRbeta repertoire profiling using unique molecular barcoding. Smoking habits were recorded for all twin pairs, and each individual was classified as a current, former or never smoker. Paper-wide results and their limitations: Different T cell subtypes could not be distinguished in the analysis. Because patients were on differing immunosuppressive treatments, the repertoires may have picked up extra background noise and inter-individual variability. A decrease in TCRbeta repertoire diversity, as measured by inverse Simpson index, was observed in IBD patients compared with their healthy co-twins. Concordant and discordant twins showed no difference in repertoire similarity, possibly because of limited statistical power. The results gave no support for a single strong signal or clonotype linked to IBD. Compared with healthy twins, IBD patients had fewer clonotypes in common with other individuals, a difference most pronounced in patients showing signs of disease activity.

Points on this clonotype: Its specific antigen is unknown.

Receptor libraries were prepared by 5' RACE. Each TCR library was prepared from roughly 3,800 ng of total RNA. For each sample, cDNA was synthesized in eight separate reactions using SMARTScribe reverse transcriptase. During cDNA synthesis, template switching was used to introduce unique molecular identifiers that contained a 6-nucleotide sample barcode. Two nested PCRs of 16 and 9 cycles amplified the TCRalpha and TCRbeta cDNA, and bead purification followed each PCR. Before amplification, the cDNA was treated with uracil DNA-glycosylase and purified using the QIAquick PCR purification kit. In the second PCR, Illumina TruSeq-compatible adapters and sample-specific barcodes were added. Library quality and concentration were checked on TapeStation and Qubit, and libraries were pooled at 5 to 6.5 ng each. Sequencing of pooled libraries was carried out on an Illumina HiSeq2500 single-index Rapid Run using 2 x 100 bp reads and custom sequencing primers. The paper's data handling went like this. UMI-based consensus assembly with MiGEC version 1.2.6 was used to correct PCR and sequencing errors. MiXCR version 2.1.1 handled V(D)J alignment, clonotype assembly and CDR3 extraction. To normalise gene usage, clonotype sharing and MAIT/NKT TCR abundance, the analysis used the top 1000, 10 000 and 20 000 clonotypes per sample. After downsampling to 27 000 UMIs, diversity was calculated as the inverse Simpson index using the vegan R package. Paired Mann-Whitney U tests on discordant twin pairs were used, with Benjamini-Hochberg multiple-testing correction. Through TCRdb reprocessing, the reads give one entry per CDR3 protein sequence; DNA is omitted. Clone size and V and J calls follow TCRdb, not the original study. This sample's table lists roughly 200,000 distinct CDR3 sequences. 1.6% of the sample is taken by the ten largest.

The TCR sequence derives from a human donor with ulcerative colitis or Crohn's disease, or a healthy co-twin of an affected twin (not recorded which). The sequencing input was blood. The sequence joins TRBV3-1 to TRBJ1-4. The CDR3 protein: CASSQAGSGEKLFF.